This paragraph reports one TCR beta chain. Its target antigen remains unknown. No base quality information exists; no much larger clone differs at one position. This entry belongs to a study of spatial heterogeneity in lung cancer (dated by TCRdb to about 2019). About the investigation overall: Beta-chain transcripts were consistently detected in greater numbers than alpha-chain transcripts, which likely reflected higher beta-chain transcript abundance. In the raw uncorrected reads, each unique combination of TCR and UMI appeared on average more than ten times. TCR alpha and beta repertoires were quantitatively compared across multiple tumor regions, matched nontumor lung and blood in non-small cell lung cancer. The study linked features of the TCR repertoire to counts of nonsynonymous mutations, which were determined by whole-exome sequencing of tumor tissue. Both alpha and beta chains were TCR-sequenced in samples taken at surgery, namely 220 tumor regions, around 64 matched nontumor lung samples and just over 55 PBMC samples. The investigation overall reported the following: Ubiquitous expanded tumor TCRs were detected in blood more often at tumor resection than at routine follow-up. Confirming at a functional level the hypothesis that regional TCRs recognize regional mutations was considered to require additional single-cell paired TCR alpha and beta sequencing.

CDR1 and CDR2 (MDHEN, SYDVKM) derive from the germline V gene. The CDR3 runs 13 residues from the cysteine to the phenylalanine. The kept DNA is CDR3 alone, 39 bases in frame from the first base. V and J lose 4 bases and 5 bases, and a span of 10 bases separates them. Library method: 5' RACE. The run used a NextSeq 500. To allow correction of PCR and sequencing errors, the TCR library protocol tagged every TCR cDNA molecule with a unique molecular identifier. The paper's data handling went like this. TCR identification, UMI-based error correction and CDR3 extraction were performed with Decombinator tools. Expanded TCRs were defined as those above a frequency of 2 per 1,000, corresponding to the top 1% of the tumor frequency distribution. Each repertoire was subsampled 100 times to 5,000 TCRs, after which Renyi diversity was computed with the R vegan package. CDR3 similarity networks were constructed using string-kernel similarity of amino acid triplets, with links drawn between CDR3s whose pairwise similarity was above 0.82. TCRdb's own reprocessing of the public reads used fastp at Q25 and MiXCR and kept productive beta chains. Every CDR3 protein is listed once, alongside the most common genes and DNA of its rows. The V and J calls and clone size are TCRdb's, not the authors'. This sample is represented by approximately 10,000 distinct CDR3 sequences; about a sixth of them were singletons. Jointly, the top ten make up approximately 50% of the sample.

The sample's time point label is to be understood as: sample taken at primary tumor resection. For TCR sequencing, whole RNA was extracted from tumor and nontumor lung tissue, or from cryopreserved PBMC samples, and no cell sorting was done. Donors were 72 patients with early-stage, untreated non-small cell lung cancer from the lung TRACERx cohort. Patients were selected for TCR sequencing only if sufficient RNA was available from at least two tumor regions. The sample in question was PBMCs, obtained at surgery. The chain joins TRBV28 to TRBJ2-3; TRBD2 is possibly the D segment (6 matching bases). This receptor was taken from a male donor with early-stage non-small cell lung cancer. CDR3 sequence: CASSSVGGDTQYF. The DNA reads TGTGCCAGCAGTTCCGTCGGGGGAGATACGCAGTATTTT.